This T cell receptor beta chain came from a study of blood T cell repertoires in COVID-19. Study-level information: Italy, Spain and the United States were the sources of the convalescent and acute COVID-19 samples. Sample material is recorded as cDNA or gDNA derived from T cells, B-cell-depleted T cells, or PBMCs.

V lost 4 bases and J lost 7; bases outside the gene matches: 16. The CDR3 loop spans 17 amino acids. Germline CDR1 is SGHTA and CDR2 is FQGNSA. Original handling: Amplification of reference gene primers was used by the study to estimate nucleated cell counts. Clones were sequenced by immunoSEQ multiplex PCR, and TCRdb holds only the in-frame ones, with some missing. The DNA gave D and trimming, while V, J and clone size come from that table. Counted here are under 500,000 clones, 80% to 90% occurring once; the ten biggest clones make up about 1.1%. This sequence joins TRBV7-2 and TRBJ2-1; 7 bases are shared with TRBD2. This receptor was identified in a man aged 25-45 years who had recovered from COVID-19. The specimen was PBMCs or T cells enriched from blood (not recorded which). The CDR3 sequence: CASSSYTAGLSANEQFF. The CDR3 coding sequence is TGTGCCAGCAGCTCTTATACTGCGGGACTATCGGCGAATGAGCAGTTCTTC.